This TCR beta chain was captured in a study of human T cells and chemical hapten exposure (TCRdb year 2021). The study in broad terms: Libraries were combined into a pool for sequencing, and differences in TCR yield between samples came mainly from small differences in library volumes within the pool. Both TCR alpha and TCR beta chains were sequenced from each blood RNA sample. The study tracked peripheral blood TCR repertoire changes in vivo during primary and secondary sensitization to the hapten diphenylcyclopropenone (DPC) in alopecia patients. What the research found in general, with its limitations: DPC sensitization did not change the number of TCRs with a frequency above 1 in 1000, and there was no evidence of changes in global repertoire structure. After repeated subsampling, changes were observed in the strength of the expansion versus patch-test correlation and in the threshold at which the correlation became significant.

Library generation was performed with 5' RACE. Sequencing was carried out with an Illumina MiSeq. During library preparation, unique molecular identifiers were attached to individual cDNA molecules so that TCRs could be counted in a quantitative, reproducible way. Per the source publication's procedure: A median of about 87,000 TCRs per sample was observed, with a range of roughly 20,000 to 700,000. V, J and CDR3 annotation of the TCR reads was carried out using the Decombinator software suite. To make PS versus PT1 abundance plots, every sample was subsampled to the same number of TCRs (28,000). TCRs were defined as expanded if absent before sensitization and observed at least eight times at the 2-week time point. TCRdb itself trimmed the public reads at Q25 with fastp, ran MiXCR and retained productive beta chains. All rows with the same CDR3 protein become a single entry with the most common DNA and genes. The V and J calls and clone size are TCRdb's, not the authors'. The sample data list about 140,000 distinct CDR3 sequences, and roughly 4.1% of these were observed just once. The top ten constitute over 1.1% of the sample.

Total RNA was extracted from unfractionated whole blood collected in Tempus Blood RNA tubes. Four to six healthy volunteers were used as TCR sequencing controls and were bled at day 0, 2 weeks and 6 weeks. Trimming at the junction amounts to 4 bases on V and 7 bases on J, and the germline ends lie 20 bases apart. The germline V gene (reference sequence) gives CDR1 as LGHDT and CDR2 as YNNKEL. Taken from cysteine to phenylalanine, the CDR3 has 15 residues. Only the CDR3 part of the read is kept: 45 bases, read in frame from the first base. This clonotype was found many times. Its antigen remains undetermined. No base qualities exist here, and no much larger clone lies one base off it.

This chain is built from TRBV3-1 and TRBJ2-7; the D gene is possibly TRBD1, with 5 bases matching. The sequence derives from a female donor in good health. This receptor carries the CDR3 CASSPALGPDGEQYF. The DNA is TGTGCCAGCAGCCCCGCCCTGGGGCCGGATGGGGAGCAGTACTTC.